Listed here are 26 T cell receptor beta chains from one sample, sequenced in a study of identical twins. In TCRdb, the 5' RACE reads were re-called with MiXCR into one record per CDR3 protein. The table has 500,000 or so distinct CDR3 sequences, 20% to 25% seen once; the top ten hold around 0.9%. This sample was shared with a second study, whose subject was T cells expressing NK-cell markers.

Sequencing used CD4+ T cells sorted from blood. All receptors derive from a young woman in good health.

The rearrangement uses TRBV4-1 and TRBJ2-1; D is unclear. This CDR3 comprises 14 residues. Germline loops: CDR1 MGHRA, CDR2 YSYEKL. V was shortened by 3 bases and J by 10 bases, with 16 bases between the two germline ends. The CDR3 DNA follows: TGCGCCAGCAGCCACCCAAGTGGTGGAGTGGAGCAGTTCTTC. It encodes CASSHPSGGVEQFF.

The rearrangement uses TRBV5-1 and TRBJ1-2; 7 nucleotides line up with TRBD1. This CDR3 has 13 amino acids. The V gene's germline CDR1 is SGHRS and CDR2 YFSETQ. Trimming removed 0 bases from V and 7 bases from J; junction bases left unmatched: 3. CDR3 loop: CASSLGGGLGYTF. CDR3 nucleotides: TGCGCCAGCAGCTTGGGAGGGGGCCTTGGCTACACCTTC. Based on the CDR3 plus reference TRBV5-1 and TRBJ1-2, the full variable domain is KAGVTQTPRYLIKTRGQQVTLSCSPISGHRSVSWYQQTPGQGLQFLFEYFSETQRNKGNFPGRFSGRQFSNSRSEMNVSTLELGDSALYLCASSLGGGLGYTFGSGTRLTVV.

V and J are TRBV4-3 and TRBJ2-1; 8 bases are a match to TRBD1. The CDR3 runs 16 residues. Germline V lookup: CDR1 LGHNA, CDR2 YSLEER. Trimming took 0 bases from V and 6 from J; bases not matched to a gene: 7. CDR3: CASSQDGTGRSNEQFF. CDR3 nucleotides: TGCGCCAGCAGCCAAGATGGGACAGGTAGATCCAATGAGCAGTTCTTC.

The CDR3 sequence: CATSRDQATSNYGYTF. The CDR3 nucleotides read TGTGCCACCAGCAGAGATCAAGCTACCTCTAACTATGGCTACACCTTC. V is TRBV15 and J is TRBJ1-2; D ambiguous. V was cut by 0 bases and J by 0 bases, with 11 bases left in between. The CDR3 has 16 amino acids. The germline V gene has CDR1 LNHNV and CDR2 YYDKDF (reference sequence).

This sequence joins TRBV10-2 and TRBJ2-5; D is perhaps TRBD1 or TRBD2 (6 bases each). The V gene's germline CDR1 is WSHSY and CDR2 SAAADI. The CDR3 spans 14 residues. V lost 7 bases and J lost 5, with 17 bases in between. CDR3: CASTRWGARETQYF. Written as DNA, the CDR3 is TGCGCCAGCACCCGGTGGGGGGCCCGGGAGACCCAGTACTTC.

The rearrangement joins TRBV12-3 or TRBV12-4 to TRBJ2-5; 11 nucleotides line up with TRBD2. This CDR3 is 15 amino acids long. The junction had 7 bases not matched to a gene; V was cut back by 4 bases and J by 6 bases. This CDR3 is CASSSTSGGEKTQYF. Written as DNA, the CDR3 is TGTGCCAGCAGTTCCACTAGCGGGGGTGAAAAGACCCAGTACTTC.

This clonotype was counted between two and nine times. The chain's CDR3 is CASSSPLGGFFRANTGELFF. The CDR3 region has the DNA TGTGCCAGCAGCTCCCCTTTGGGCGGGTTTTTCAGGGCGAACACCGGGGAGCTGTTTTTT. The rearrangement uses TRBV11-2 and TRBJ2-2; D possibly matches TRBD1 or TRBD2 (5 bases each). The germline V gene encodes CDR1 SGHAT and CDR2 FQNNGV. The CDR3 length is 20 residues. Trimming removed 4 bases from V and 0 bases from J, with 24 bases in between.

This clonotype has more than one count but fewer than ten. V and J are TRBV7-2 and TRBJ1-3; D remains unclear. V dropped 0 bases and J dropped 3 bases, with 9 bases sitting between them. This CDR3 is built from 15 residues. CDR1 and CDR2 from the germline V gene are SGHTA and FQGNSA. The DNA of the CDR3 is TGTGCCAGCAGCTTAGCCGGGAACCTTGGAAACACCATATATTTT. Protein product: CASSLAGNLGNTIYF.

The chain links TRBV6-1 to TRBJ2-5; 12 nucleotides agree with TRBD2. The CDR3 extends over 15 amino acids. Germline V gene data show CDR1 as MNHNS and CDR2 as SASEGT. V shed 5 bases and J 10 bases; nucleotides not matched to a gene: 11. Here the CDR3 reads CASSPSGRAAGRQYF. The CDR3 coding sequence is TGTGCCAGCAGTCCTAGCGGGAGGGCAGCGGGTCGCCAGTACTTC.

This chain uses TRBV11-2 with TRBJ1-2; D may be TRBD1 (6 bases). Germline V gene data show CDR1 as SGHAT and CDR2 as FQNNGV. Trimming cost V 4 bases and J 7 bases, with 19 bases left between them. This CDR3 is built from 15 residues. The CDR3 loop reads CASSSFRRGAVGYTF. The CDR3 DNA reads TGTGCCAGCAGCTCCTTCAGGAGGGGGGCGGTTGGCTACACCTTC.

The sample holds a few counts of this clonotype. The chain links TRBV20-1 to TRBJ1-1, with 7 bases that match TRBD1. Germline V gene data show CDR1 as DFQATT and CDR2 as SNEGSKA (reference sequence). The CDR3 is 15 amino acids. V trimming: 1 base; J trimming: 1 base; junction bases outside the gene matches: 6. The CDR3 here is CSARGGDSGNTEAFF. Here the CDR3 DNA reads TGCAGTGCTAGAGGGGGGGACAGCGGGAACACTGAAGCTTTCTTT.

The rearrangement uses TRBV6-2 or TRBV6-3 and TRBJ2-3, with D perhaps matching TRBD2 (5 bases). This CDR3 is built from 15 residues. The germline V and J ends were trimmed by 6 bases and 0 bases, with 13 bases remaining between them. CDR1 is MNHEY, CDR2 SVGEGT, per germline. The CDR3 loop is CASRTDRTSTDTQYF. In nucleotides, the CDR3 is TGTGCCAGCAGAACCGACCGGACTAGCACAGATACGCAGTATTTT.

This chain uses TRBV12-3 or TRBV12-4 with TRBJ2-7, with D perhaps matching TRBD1 (5 bases). The CDR3 contains 13 residues. Trimming removed 7 bases from V and 3 bases from J, with 13 bases in between. CDR3 sequence reads: CASTSRQSYEQYF. CDR3 in DNA: TGTGCCAGCACCTCCCGACAGAGCTACGAGCAGTACTTC.

V gene TRBV3-1 combines with J gene TRBJ2-7, with TRBD2 matching over 10 bases. This CDR3 spans 19 amino acids. V lost 4 bases and J lost 2; bases outside the gene matches: 17. Germline V gives CDR1 LGHDT, CDR2 YNNKEL (reference sequence). The CDR3: CASSLLAGASGSPPYEQYF. CDR3 sequence (DNA): TGTGCCAGCAGCCTCCTCGCCGGAGCTAGCGGGAGCCCCCCCTACGAGCAGTACTTC.

V usage is TRBV5-6 and J usage is TRBJ2-1; D unresolved. V was trimmed by 0 bases and J by 4 bases, leaving 8 bases between them. Germline CDR1 reads SGHDT; CDR2 reads YYEEEE. The CDR3 has 14 amino acids. This chain's CDR3 is CASSLELPYNEQFF. The CDR3 DNA follows: TGTGCCAGCAGCTTGGAACTTCCATACAATGAGCAGTTCTTC. Filled out from reference TRBV5-6 and TRBJ2-1, the complete variable domain reads DAGVTQSPTHLIKTRGQQVTLRCSPKSGHDTVSWYQQALGQGPQFIFQYYEEEERQRGNFPDRFSGHQFPNYSSELNVNALLLGDSALYLCASSLELPYNEQFFGPGTRLTVL.

The chain is built from TRBV10-3 and TRBJ2-3; D is undetermined. Germline CDR1 reads ENHRY; CDR2 reads SYGVKD. The CDR3 is 13 amino acids. The V and J ends lost 6 bases and 3 bases respectively, with 10 bases between them. In DNA, the CDR3 is TGTGCCATCAGCCGACCGGAGACAGATACGCAGTATTTT. The encoded protein is CAISRPETDTQYF.

This chain uses TRBV5-1 with TRBJ2-5, with D perhaps matching TRBD1 (6 bases). The CDR3 length is 16 residues. Germline CDR1 reads SGHRS; CDR2 reads YFSETQ. The V end was cut by 4 bases, the J end by 0 bases, with 16 bases between. The CDR3 spells CASSPLDRTYQETQYF. The CDR3 bases are TGCGCCAGCAGCCCCCTCGACAGGACCTACCAAGAGACCCAGTACTTC.

The gene calls are TRBV7-9 and TRBJ2-1; 7 nucleotides align to TRBD1. The germline V gene has CDR1 SEHNR and CDR2 FQNEAQ (reference sequence). Trimming at V came to 5 bases and at J to 2 bases, leaving 9 bases not matched to a gene. The CDR3 has 16 residues. CDR3 bases: TGTGCCAGCAGCCGGACAGGATATAGGGCCTACAATGAGCAGTTCTTC. Translating gives CASSRTGYRAYNEQFF.

This clonotype has a handful of counts. The rearrangement uses TRBV3-1 and TRBJ2-3; the match to TRBD2 covers 9 bases. With V trimmed by 1 base and J by 8 bases, 7 bases remained unmatched. CDR3 length: 15 residues. The germline V gene encodes CDR1 LGHDT and CDR2 YNNKEL (reference sequence). CDR3 amino acids: CASSQGRVAGVTQYF. DNA of the CDR3: TGTGCCAGCAGCCAAGGACGGGTAGCGGGGGTTACGCAGTATTTT.

This clonotype occurred a few times. V usage is TRBV15 and J usage is TRBJ2-7; TRBD1 might be the D (6 bases). This CDR3 spans 14 amino acids. Germline CDR1 LNHNV, CDR2 YYDKDF (reference sequence). With 1 base removed from V and 4 bases from J, the gap between germline ends came to 11 bases. The CDR3 here is CATSRGQEEYEQYF. The CDR3 DNA reads TGTGCCACCAGCAGAGGACAGGAGGAGTACGAGCAGTACTTC.

This clonotype was recorded many times. V usage is TRBV7-2 and J usage is TRBJ1-5, with D possibly TRBD1 on 5 matching bases. V dropped 3 bases and J dropped 3 bases, with 18 bases sitting between them. The V gene's germline CDR1 is SGHTA and CDR2 FQGNSA. The length of the CDR3 is 17 residues. The CDR3 reads CASSLRLGDFYNQPQHF. CDR3 coding DNA: TGTGCCAGCAGCTTGCGCCTCGGGGACTTTTACAATCAGCCCCAGCATTTT.

This clonotype appeared many times. This chain joins TRBV20-1 and TRBJ1-3; no firm D call. V lost 2 bases to trimming and J lost 2 bases, with 7 bases between them. The CDR3 runs 13 residues. Germline lookup yields CDR1 DFQATT and CDR2 SNEGSKA (reference sequence). The CDR3 reads CSARSGTGNTIYF. The CDR3 DNA sequence: TGCAGTGCTAGATCCGGTACTGGAAACACCATATATTTT.

The gene calls are TRBV5-1 and TRBJ2-7; D tentatively reads TRBD1 or TRBD2 (5 bases each). Trimming shortened V by 2 bases and J by 1 base, and 13 bases separated the two germline ends. Germline V gene lookup returns CDR1 SGHRS and CDR2 YFSETQ. This CDR3 comprises 15 residues. In nucleotides, the CDR3 is TGCGCCAGCAGCTTCCAGGGAGCTGGGTCCTACGAGCAGTACTTC. Residues: CASSFQGAGSYEQYF.

The V call is TRBV20-1, the J call TRBJ1-4; the D gene is possibly TRBD1 (5 bases). CDR1 and CDR2 from the germline V gene are DFQATT and SNEGSKA (reference sequence). The CDR3 sequence is 15 residues long. V was trimmed by 6 bases and J by 5 bases, leaving 19 bases between them. The CDR3 reads CSAFIPGTSNEKLFF. The DNA for the CDR3 is TGCAGTGCCTTTATCCCCGGGACCAGCAATGAAAAACTGTTTTTT.

This clonotype was seen only a few times. The chain employs TRBV6-1 and TRBJ1-1; no clear D. This CDR3 has 15 residues. The ends were cut back, 5 bases at V and 1 base at J, with 14 bases in the middle. Germline-derived CDR1 and CDR2 are MNHNS and SASEGT. CDR3 region: CASSLPPGWNTEAFF. The DNA of the CDR3 is TGTGCCAGCAGTCTCCCGCCAGGATGGAACACTGAAGCTTTCTTT.

The rearrangement joins TRBV6-5 to TRBJ2-1; D is perhaps TRBD1 (6 bases). With 4 bases removed from V and 2 bases from J, the gap between germline ends came to 12 bases. Germline V lookup: CDR1 MNHEY, CDR2 SVGAGI. CDR3 length equals 15 residues. The CDR3: CASSSDRPTYNEQFF. DNA of the CDR3: TGTGCCAGCAGTTCCGACAGGCCTACCTACAATGAGCAGTTCTTC.